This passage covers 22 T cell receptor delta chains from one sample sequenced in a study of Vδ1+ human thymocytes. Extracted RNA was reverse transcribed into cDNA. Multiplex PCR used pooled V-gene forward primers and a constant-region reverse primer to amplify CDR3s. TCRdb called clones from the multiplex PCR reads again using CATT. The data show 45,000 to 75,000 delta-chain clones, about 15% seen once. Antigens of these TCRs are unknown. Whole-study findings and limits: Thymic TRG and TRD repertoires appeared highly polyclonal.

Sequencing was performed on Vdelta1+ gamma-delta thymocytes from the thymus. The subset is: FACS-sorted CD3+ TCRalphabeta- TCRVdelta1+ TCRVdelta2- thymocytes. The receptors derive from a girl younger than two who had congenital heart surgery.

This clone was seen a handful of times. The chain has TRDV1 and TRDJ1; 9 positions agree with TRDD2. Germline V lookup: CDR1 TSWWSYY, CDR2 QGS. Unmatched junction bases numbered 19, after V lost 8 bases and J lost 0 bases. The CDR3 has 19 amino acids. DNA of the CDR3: TGTGCTCTTATCCTTCCTACCATAACTGGGGCCAAGTACACCGATAAACTCATCTTT. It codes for CALILPTITGAKYTDKLIF.

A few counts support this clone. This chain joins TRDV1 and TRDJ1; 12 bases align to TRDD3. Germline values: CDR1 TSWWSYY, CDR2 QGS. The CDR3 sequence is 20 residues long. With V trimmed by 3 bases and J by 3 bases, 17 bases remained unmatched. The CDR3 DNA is TGTGCTCTTGGGGATAGACCCCTTCCTCGGACTGGGGGATACCCCGATAAACTCATCTTT. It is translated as CALGDRPLPRTGGYPDKLIF.

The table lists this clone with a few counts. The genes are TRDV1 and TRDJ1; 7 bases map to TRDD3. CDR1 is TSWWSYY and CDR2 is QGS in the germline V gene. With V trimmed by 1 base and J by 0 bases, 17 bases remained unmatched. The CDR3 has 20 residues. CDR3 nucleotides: TGTGCTCTTGGGGAACCCCTGGGGGCGATCTCAACGACTTACACCGATAAACTCATCTTT. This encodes CALGEPLGAISTTYTDKLIF.

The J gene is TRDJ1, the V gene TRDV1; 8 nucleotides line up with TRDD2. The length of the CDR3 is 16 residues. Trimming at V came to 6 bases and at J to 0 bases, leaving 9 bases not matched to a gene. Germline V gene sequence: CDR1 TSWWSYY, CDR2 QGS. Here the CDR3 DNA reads TGTGCTCTTGGAACTTCCTACGCGCCGTACACCGATAAACTCATCTTT. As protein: CALGTSYAPYTDKLIF.

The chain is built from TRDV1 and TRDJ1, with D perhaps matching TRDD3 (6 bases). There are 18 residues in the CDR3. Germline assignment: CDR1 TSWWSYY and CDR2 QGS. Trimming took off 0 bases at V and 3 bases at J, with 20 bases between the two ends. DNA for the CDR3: TGTGCTCTTGGGGAACTAAGCGACCCACTGGGCGAGTCCGATAAACTCATCTTT. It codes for CALGELSDPLGESDKLIF.

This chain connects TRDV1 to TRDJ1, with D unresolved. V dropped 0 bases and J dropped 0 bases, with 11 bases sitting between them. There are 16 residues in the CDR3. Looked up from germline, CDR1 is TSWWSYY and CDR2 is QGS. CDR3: CALGELGLTYTDKLIF. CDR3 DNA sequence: TGTGCTCTTGGGGAACTAGGATTGACCTACACCGATAAACTCATCTTT.

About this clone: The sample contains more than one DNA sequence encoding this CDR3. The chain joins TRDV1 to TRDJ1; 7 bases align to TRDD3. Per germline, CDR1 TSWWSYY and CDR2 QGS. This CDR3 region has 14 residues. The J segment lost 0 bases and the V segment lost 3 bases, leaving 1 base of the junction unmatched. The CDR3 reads CALGELGDTDKLIF. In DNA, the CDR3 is TGTGCTCTTGGGGAGCTGGGGGACACCGATAAACTCATCTTT.

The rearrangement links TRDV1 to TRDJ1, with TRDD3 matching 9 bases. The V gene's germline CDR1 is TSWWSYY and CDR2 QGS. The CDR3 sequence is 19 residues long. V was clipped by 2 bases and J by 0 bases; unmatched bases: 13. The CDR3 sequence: CALGEDLHHWGNHTDKLIF. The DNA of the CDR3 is TGTGCTCTTGGGGAAGACCTACATCACTGGGGGAACCACACCGATAAACTCATCTTT.

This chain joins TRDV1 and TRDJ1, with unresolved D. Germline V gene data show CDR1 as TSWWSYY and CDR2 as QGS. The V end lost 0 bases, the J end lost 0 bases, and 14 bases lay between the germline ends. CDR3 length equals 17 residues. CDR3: CALGELRLSLYTDKLIF. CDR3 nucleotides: TGTGCTCTTGGGGAACTGAGGCTATCCCTGTACACCGATAAACTCATCTTT.

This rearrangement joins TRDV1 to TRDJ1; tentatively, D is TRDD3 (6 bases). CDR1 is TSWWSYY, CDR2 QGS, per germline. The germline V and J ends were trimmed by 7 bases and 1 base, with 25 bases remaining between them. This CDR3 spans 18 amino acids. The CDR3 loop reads CALASAKTGQRSTDKLIF. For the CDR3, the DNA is TGTGCTCTTGCGTCCGCGAAAACTGGGCAGAGGTCCACCGATAAACTCATCTTT.

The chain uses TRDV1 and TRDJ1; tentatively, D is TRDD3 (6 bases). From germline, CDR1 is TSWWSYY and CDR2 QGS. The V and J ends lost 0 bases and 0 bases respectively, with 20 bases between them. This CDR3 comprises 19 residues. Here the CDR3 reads CALGELRGGLWGYTDKLIF. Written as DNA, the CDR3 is TGTGCTCTTGGGGAACTAAGGGGAGGTCTGTGGGGATACACCGATAAACTCATCTTT.

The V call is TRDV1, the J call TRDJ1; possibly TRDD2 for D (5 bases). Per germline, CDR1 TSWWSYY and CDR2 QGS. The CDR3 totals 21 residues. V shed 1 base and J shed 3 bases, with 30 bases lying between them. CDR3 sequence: CALGERGFPVRGPINADKLIF. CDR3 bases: TGTGCTCTTGGGGAACGAGGCTTCCCCGTCCGGGGCCCTATAAACGCCGATAAACTCATCTTT.

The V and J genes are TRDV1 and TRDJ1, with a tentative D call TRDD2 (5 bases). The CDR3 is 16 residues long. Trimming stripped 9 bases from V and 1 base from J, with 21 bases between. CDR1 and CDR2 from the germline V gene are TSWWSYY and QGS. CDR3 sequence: CALLGPPSYFTDKLIF. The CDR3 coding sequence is TGTGCTCTCCTAGGACCCCCCTCCTATTTCACCGATAAACTCATCTTT.

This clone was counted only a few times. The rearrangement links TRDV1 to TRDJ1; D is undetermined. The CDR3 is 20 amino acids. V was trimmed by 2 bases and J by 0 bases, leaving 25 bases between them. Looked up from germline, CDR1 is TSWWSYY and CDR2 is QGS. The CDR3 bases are TGTGCTCTTGGGGAAGATCTTCGCCGTACAAGCTCGGGTTACACCGATAAACTCATCTTT. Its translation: CALGEDLRRTSSGYTDKLIF.

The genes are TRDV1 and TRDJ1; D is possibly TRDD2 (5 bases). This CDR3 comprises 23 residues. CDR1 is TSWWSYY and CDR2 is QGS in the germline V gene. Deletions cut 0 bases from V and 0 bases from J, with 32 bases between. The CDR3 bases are TGTGCTCTTGGGGAACTTTCTCCCGGCCTTCTATCTGTGGACGATTCGTACACCGATAAACTCATCTTT. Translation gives CALGELSPGLLSVDDSYTDKLIF.

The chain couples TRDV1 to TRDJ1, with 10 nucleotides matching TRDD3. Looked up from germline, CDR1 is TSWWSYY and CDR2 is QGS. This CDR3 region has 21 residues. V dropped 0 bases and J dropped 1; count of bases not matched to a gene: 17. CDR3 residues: CALGELETVYWGMSLTDKLIF. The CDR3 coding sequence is TGTGCTCTTGGGGAACTGGAGACAGTGTACTGGGGGATGTCCCTCACCGATAAACTCATCTTT.

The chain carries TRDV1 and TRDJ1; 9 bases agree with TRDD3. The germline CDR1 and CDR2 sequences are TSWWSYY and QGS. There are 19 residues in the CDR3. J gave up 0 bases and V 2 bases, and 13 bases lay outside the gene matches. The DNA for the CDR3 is TGTGCTCTTGGGGAATTTTGTCTACTGGGGGAGTCGTACACCGATAAACTCATCTTT. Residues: CALGEFCLLGESYTDKLIF.

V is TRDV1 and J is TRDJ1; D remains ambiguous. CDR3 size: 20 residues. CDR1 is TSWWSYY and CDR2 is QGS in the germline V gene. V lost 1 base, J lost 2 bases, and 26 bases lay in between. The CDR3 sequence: CALGERVLLVTGLWTDKLIF. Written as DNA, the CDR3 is TGTGCTCTTGGGGAACGTGTTTTGTTGGTCACGGGTCTGTGGACCGATAAACTCATCTTT.

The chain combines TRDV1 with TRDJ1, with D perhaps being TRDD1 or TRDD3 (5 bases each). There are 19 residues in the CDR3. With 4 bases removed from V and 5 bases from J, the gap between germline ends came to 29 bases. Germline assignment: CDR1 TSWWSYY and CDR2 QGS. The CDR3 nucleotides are TGTGCTCTTGGGGTAGGCCTCCCCGCCTATAGTACTGGAGTGGATAAACTCATCTTT. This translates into CALGVGLPAYSTGVDKLIF.

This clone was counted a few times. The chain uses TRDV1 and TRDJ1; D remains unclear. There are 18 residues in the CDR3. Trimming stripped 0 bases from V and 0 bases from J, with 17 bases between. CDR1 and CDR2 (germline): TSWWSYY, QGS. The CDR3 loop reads CALGELHPPLPYTDKLIF. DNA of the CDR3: TGTGCTCTTGGGGAACTTCATCCTCCCTTACCGTACACCGATAAACTCATCTTT.

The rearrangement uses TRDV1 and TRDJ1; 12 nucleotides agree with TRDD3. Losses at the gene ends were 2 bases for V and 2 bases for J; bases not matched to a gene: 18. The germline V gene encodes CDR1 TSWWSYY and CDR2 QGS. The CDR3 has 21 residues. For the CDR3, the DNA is TGTGCTCTTGGGGAAGGTCCCCTACGCGTACTGGGGGATACTGGTACCGATAAACTCATCTTT. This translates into CALGEGPLRVLGDTGTDKLIF.

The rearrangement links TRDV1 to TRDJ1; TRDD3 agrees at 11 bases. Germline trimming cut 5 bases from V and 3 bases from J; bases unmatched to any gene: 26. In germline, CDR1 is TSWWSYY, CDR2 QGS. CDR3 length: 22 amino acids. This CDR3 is CALGPFFPQEYWGILNPDKLIF. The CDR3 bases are TGTGCTCTTGGGCCATTCTTCCCGCAGGAGTACTGGGGGATATTGAATCCCGATAAACTCATCTTT.